The TCR beta chain described here comes from a study of beta chain features in type 1 diabetes (dated by TCRdb to 2017 to 2018). In terms of the full investigation: Patients and healthy donors did not differ in mean age, gender distribution, total cell number or subset yield. A total of over 90,000,000 sorted cells were examined across all samples, and a strong correlation was observed between cell number per subset and RNA yield. The study compared TCRB repertoires of sorted circulating CD4+ T cell subsets between recently diagnosed type 1 diabetes patients and matched healthy donors. Regulatory and stem cell-like memory subsets were isolated from only 8 patients and roughly eight healthy donors, whereas naive and central memory subsets came from all 28 donors. Overall study results and their limits: PCR may preferentially amplify shorter templates, but because patient and control samples were amplified and corrected together, any resulting skew would affect both groups equally. At VDJ recombination sites, patients with type 1 diabetes made fewer insertions and deleted more nucleotides, a pattern implying thymic rearrangement abnormalities. Because cDNA was sequenced instead of genomic DNA, highly expressing activated cells could be over-represented, though the groups showed no difference in activation or CD3 levels. The naive, central memory and regulatory TCRB repertoires appeared to resemble one another more closely among patients than among healthy donors. In all four CD4+ subsets, TCRB CDR3 length was moderately but significantly shorter in type 1 diabetes patients. Because the HLA sub-analyses included only small numbers of individuals, any influence of HLA type on TCRB rearrangement was left unresolved.

Each donor gave one peripheral blood draw, averaging roughly 120 mL, which was collected into heparinised tubes. A BD FACSAria II was used to sort naive, central memory, regulatory and stem cell-like memory CD4+ T cells with a panel that included CD45RO, CCR7, CD25, CD127, CD95 and CD27. Purity was above 95% for every sorted population. PBMCs were separated immediately by Lymphoprep density gradient centrifugation and were stained directly, without being cultured. So that batch effects would be minimized, each experiment stained and sorted samples in pairs, pairing one healthy donor with one patient. CDR1 and CDR2 are read off the germline V gene as SQVTM and ANQGSEA. Taken from cysteine to phenylalanine, the CDR3 has 13 residues. The entry retains the CDR3 DNA only, 39 bases that are in frame from base 1. Trimming removed 1 base from V and 5 bases from J, leaving 11 bases between the germline ends.

This clone has a handful of counts. The specificity of this receptor is unknown. No qualities accompany the bases; no much larger clone lies one base away. The entire isolated RNA was reverse transcribed using the High Capacity cDNA Reverse Transcription Kit, and thus expressed TCRB transcripts were sequenced. Deep immunoSEQ sequencing was performed on naive, central memory and regulatory T cell samples, with an average of about 4 million total reads per sample. After sorted cells were lysed in RLT buffer, RNA was extracted with DNase-treated RNeasy Micro or Mini kits, with the choice depending on cell number. To prevent cross-contamination, every cell subset was processed on its own, while patient and healthy donor samples were processed together. Using the immunoSEQ multiplex PCR, TCRB sequences were amplified from cDNA into 87-bp fragments spanning the CDR3 region. Sequencing of the amplicons was done on the Illumina HiSeq platform. As for how the authors treated the data: PCR bias was corrected computationally using synthetic template baselines, and reads within Hamming distance 2 were collapsed, with unmergeable singletons discarded. Reads were aligned against IMGT so that V, D and J genes, CDR3 length and insertions or deletions at six rearrangement sites could be assigned. Within each subset, clonotype counts were normalized to sorted cell number, after which true diversity and Gini coefficients were computed with the tcR R package. Repertoire sharing was quantified using the overlap coefficient calculated on TCRB nucleotide sequences. TCRdb limited this immuneACCESS table to in-frame rearrangements with V and J called. A share of clones is missing; checked studies link under half to unresolved V genes, and the rest is unexplained. V and J calls and clone size follow that table, whereas D and trimming were derived from the DNA. The sample table shows over 150,000 clones, and approximately 10% are seen once. The ten largest clones capture less than 0.5% of the sample.

The receptor comes from a man aged 25-40 years with type 1 diabetes. The chain is assembled from TRBV29-1 and TRBJ2-5; matching of 6 bases hints at TRBD2 as the D gene. The specimen sequenced was central memory CD4+ T cells from blood. This receptor has the CDR3 CSVEVGGLETQYF. The DNA is TGCAGCGTTGAAGTGGGAGGTTTGGAGACCCAGTACTTC.